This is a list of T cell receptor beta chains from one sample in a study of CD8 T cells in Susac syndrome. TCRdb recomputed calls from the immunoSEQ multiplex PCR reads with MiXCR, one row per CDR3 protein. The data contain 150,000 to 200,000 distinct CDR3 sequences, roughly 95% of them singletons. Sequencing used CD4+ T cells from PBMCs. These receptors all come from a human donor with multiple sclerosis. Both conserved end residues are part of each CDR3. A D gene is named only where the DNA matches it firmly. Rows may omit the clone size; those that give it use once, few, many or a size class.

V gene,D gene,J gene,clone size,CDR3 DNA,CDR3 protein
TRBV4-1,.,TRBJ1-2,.,TGCGCCAGCAGCCAAGCGGGGGGCCTTCGCTACACCTTC,CASSQAGGLRYTF
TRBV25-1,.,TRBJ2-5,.,TGTGCCAGCAGTTCCCAGGGGACGGAGACCCAGTACTTC,CASSSQGTETQYF
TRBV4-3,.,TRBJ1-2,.,TGCGCCAGCAGCCAGGAGAGACCTAACTATGGCTACACCTTC,CASSQERPNYGYTF
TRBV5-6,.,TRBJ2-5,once,TGTGCCAGCAGCTTGGGGGAGGACCAGTACTTC,CASSLGEDQYF
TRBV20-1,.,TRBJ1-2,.,TGCAGTGCTAGGTGGGGGGCGAACCTCTATGGCTACACCTTC,CSARWGANLYGYTF
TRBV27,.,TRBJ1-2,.,TGTGCCAGCAACCGAGGGGACGGGCACTCTGGCTACACCTTC,CASNRGDGHSGYTF
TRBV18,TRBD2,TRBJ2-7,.,TGTGCCAGCTCACCACCATGGACTAGCGGGCACTACGAGCAGTACTTC,CASSPPWTSGHYEQYF
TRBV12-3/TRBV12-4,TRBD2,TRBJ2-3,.,TGTGCCAGCATGGGACTAGCGGGCACAGATACGCAGTATTTT,CASMGLAGTDTQYF
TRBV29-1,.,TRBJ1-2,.,TGCAGCGTCGCTTTCCACAACTATGGCTACACCTTC,CSVAFHNYGYTF
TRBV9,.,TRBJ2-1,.,TGTGCCAGCAGCGCAGAGCCTACAGGGTACAATGAGCAGTTCTTC,CASSAEPTGYNEQFF
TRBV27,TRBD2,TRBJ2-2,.,TGTGCCAGCAATGGCGGGAGGGCCGGGACCGGGGAGCTGTTTTTT,CASNGGRAGTGELFF
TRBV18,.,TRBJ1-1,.,TGTGCCAGCTCACCGCGACAACTCGACGGAAACACTGAAGCTTTCTTT,CASSPRQLDGNTEAFF
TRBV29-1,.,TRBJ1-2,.,TGCAGCGTCGACTCCCCGGGGACAAACGGCTACACCTTC,CSVDSPGTNGYTF
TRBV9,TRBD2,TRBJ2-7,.,TGTGCCAGCAGCGTAGGTCAAGGAGCGGGAGCAACGCACGAGCAGTACTTC,CASSVGQGAGATHEQYF
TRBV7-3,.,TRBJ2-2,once,TGTGCCAGCAGCTTATCCCCCGGGGGAAACACCGGGGAGCTGTTTTTT,CASSLSPGGNTGELFF
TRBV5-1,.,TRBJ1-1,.,TGCGCCAGCAGCGGGAGTCCGGTGAGCACTGAAGCTTTCTTT,CASSGSPVSTEAFF
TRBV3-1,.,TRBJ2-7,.,TGTGCCAGCAGCCTTGGACTTGTCGAGCAGTACTTC,CASSLGLVEQYF
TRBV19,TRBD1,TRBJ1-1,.,TGTGCCAGCTGTAGGGACAGAACTTACACTGAAGCTTTCTTT,CASCRDRTYTEAFF